These 27 T cell receptor beta chains were sequenced from one sample in a study of tumor-infiltrating lymphocytes in primary liver carcinoma. Unsorted bulk tissue, about 18-32 mg of it, served as the source for co-extraction of RNA and DNA. Reverse transcription of roughly 0.5 ug total RNA with a constant-region primer produced TCR beta cDNA. ARM-PCR, slightly modified, supplied the TCR beta libraries through three nested multiplex PCR rounds. It was with TRBV1-TRBV30 forward primers and a C-beta reverse primer that the first two PCR rounds were run, at around 11 cycles each. TCRdb passed the multiplex PCR reads through MiXCR, listing each CDR3 protein once. This table holds 20,000 to 30,000 distinct CDR3 sequences, approximately 71% found once. Sequencing input: liver tumor tissue from sampling region 5. The subset: tumor region T5, tumor centre. These receptors were obtained from a woman aged 25 to 45 with primary liver carcinoma and hepatitis B virus infection.

A remark on this clonotype: One end of the junction fails to match germline, which may point to a read error. V usage is TRBV6-1 and J usage is TRBJ2-2; D possibly uses TRBD1 or TRBD2 (6 bases each). CDR1 and CDR2 (germline): MNHNS, SASEGT. CDR3 length: 19 residues. The CDR3 here is CTSSEILPGGAANTGELFF. CDR3 in DNA: TGTACCAGCAGTGAAATCCTTCCCGGGGGCGCCGCGAACACCGGTGAGCTGTTTTTT.

With respect to this clonotype: The junction does not match germline at one end; this may be a read error. The CDR3 coding sequence is TGCGCCAGCAGTCAAGAATGGGTCCCCCAGAGCTCCTACAATGGGCGGTTCTTC. Residues: CASSQEWVPQSSYNGRFF. The chain joins TRBV4-1 to TRBJ2-1; D is ambiguous. The CDR3 sequence is 18 residues long. Germline CDR1 is MGHRA and CDR2 is YSYEKL.

This clonotype has just a few counts. An end of the junction differs from the germline gene, which may be a read error. CDR3 in DNA: TGTGCTAGCGGCTCGGGTCGCGGTCGTACTATGAGCTCCTACGAGCAATACTTC. Encoded protein: CASGSGRGRTMSSYEQYF. J is TRBJ2-7 and V is TRBV7-8, with D perhaps TRBD2 (6 bases). This CDR3 is 18 amino acids long. Germline V gives CDR1 SGHVS, CDR2 FQNEAQ.

In the case of this clonotype: Just one base apart from a much larger clone, this may be a read error. The gene calls are TRBV11-3 and TRBJ2-7; no reliable D call. From germline, CDR1 is SGHNT and CDR2 YENEEA. The CDR3 sequence is 15 residues long. The CDR3 DNA is TGTGTCAGCAGCTTTCGCCCAGGTGAGGCCTACGAGCAGTGCTTC. Translating gives CVSSFRPGEAYEQCF.

This clonotype was detected only a few times. The rearrangement joins TRBV5-1 to TRBJ2-1, with D perhaps matching TRBD2 (5 bases). V lost 6 bases and J 1 base, leaving 17 bases between the germline ends. Per the germline V gene, CDR1 is SGHRS and CDR2 is YFSETQ. The CDR3 is 16 amino acids. CDR3 nucleotide sequence: TGCGCCAGCACCCTGTTCCCAGACTATTCCTACAATGAGCAGTTCTTC. Amino acids: CASTLFPDYSYNEQFF.

With regard to this clonotype: At one boundary the junction diverges from the germline segment, which might be a read error. This chain connects TRBV4-3 to TRBJ2-2; D is unclear. The CDR3 extends over 12 amino acids. Germline loops: CDR1 LGHNA, CDR2 YSLEER. This chain's CDR3 is CGSRLDTGELLF. CDR3 nucleotide sequence: TGCGGCAGCAGACTTGACACCGGTGAGCTGCTTTTT.

As for this clonotype: Its ends do not fully match the called genes, so a read error is possible. This chain connects TRBV6-5 to TRBJ2-7; possible D gene TRBD1, 5 bases. Germline lookup yields CDR1 MNHEY and CDR2 SVGAGI. This CDR3 comprises 13 residues. CDR3 loop: CASSLQGNYGQYF. The CDR3 nucleotides are TGTGCCAGCAGCCTCCAGGGAAACTACGGGCAGTACTTC.

This chain links TRBV11-3 with TRBJ2-1; 14 nucleotides line up with TRBD2. There are 15 residues in the CDR3. The germline V gene encodes CDR1 SGHNT and CDR2 YENEEA. This chain's CDR3 is CRSSRLAGGGYEQFF. CDR3 bases: TGTAGAAGCAGCCGACTAGCGGGGGGGGGGTATGAGCAGTTCTTC.

This clonotype appeared once. The junction departs from germline at one end; a sequencing error may be responsible. In DNA, the CDR3 is TGTGCCTTCAGTGAGTCGACAAGGATGTTGACTGAAGCTTTCTTT. This gives the protein CAFSESTRMLTEAFF. The gene calls are TRBV10-3 and TRBJ1-1; no reliable D call. This CDR3 has 15 amino acids. Looked up from germline, CDR1 is ENHRY and CDR2 is SYGVKD.

Comments on this clonotype: Compared with germline, one end of the junction differs, possibly owing to a read error. J is TRBJ2-7 and V is TRBV7-9; tentatively, D is TRBD2 (5 bases). The CDR3 has 15 residues. Germline values: CDR1 SEHNR, CDR2 FQNEAQ (reference sequence). The CDR3 here is CASSPSGIHAYEHYF. Here the CDR3 DNA reads TGTGCCAGCAGCCCCTCCGGGATACATGCCTACGAGCATTACTTC.

A note on this clonotype: An end of the junction differs from the germline gene, which may be a read error. The J gene is TRBJ2-3, the V gene TRBV7-8; D gene unclear. The germline gives CDR1 SGHVS, CDR2 FQNEAQ. The CDR3 consists of 13 residues. The CDR3 loop is CAISLGGESTQYF. CDR3 sequence (DNA): TGTGCCATCAGCTTAGGTGGAGAGAGTACGCAGTATTTT.

V usage is TRBV18 and J usage is TRBJ2-1; 12 nucleotides agree with TRBD2. The V gene end was trimmed by 7 bases and the J gene end by 9 bases; junction bases not matched to a gene: 13. The CDR3 length is 16 residues. CDR1 is KGHSH and CDR2 is LQKENI in the germline V gene. CDR3 protein: CASLPETSGSTFEQFF. The CDR3 DNA sequence: TGTGCCAGCTTACCGGAGACTAGCGGGAGTACCTTTGAGCAGTTCTTC.

Note on this clonotype: One end of the junction fails to match germline, which may point to a read error. The genes are TRBV11-2 and TRBJ2-3, with 7 positions matching TRBD1. The CDR3 totals 16 residues. Germline V lookup: CDR1 SGHAT, CDR2 FQNNGV. The CDR3 sequence is CAGSRTRQGRGDTQYF. The CDR3 coding sequence is TGTGCCGGCAGCCGGACACGACAGGGAAGGGGAGATACGCAATATTTT.

V usage is TRBV5-1 and J usage is TRBJ2-3; D is undetermined. The CDR3 length is 13 residues. Trimming stripped 4 bases from V and 5 bases from J, with 11 bases between. Germline V gene sequence: CDR1 SGHRS, CDR2 YFSETQ. CDR3 loop: CASSPIPRDTQYF. DNA of the CDR3: TGCGCCAGCAGCCCTATTCCCAGAGATACGCAGTATTTT.

As to this clonotype: One end of the junction varies from germline; a read error may be responsible. The chain's CDR3 is CASSPLAGFTGELFF. The CDR3 region has the DNA TGCGCCAGCAGTCCGCTGGCAGGGTTCACCGGGGAGCTGTTTTTT. The V gene is TRBV6-5, the J gene TRBJ2-2; D may be TRBD1 (5 bases). CDR3 size: 15 residues. Germline V gene sequence: CDR1 MNHEY, CDR2 SVGAGI.

The sample holds one count of this clonotype. This may stem from a read error, because a much larger clone lies one nucleotide away. The chain is built from TRBV20-1 and TRBJ2-1; 7 nucleotides line up with TRBD1. Germline-derived CDR1 and CDR2 are DFQATT and SNEGSKA (reference sequence). The CDR3 sequence is 19 residues long. The CDR3 sequence is CSTRDRVWVRGGKHNEQFF. CDR3 bases: TGCAGTACTAGAGATCGAGTTTGGGTCAGAGGGGGCAAGCACAATGAGCAGTTCTTC.

Turning to this clonotype: At one of its ends the junction is not consistent with the germline gene, which may arise from a read error. This chain links TRBV11-3 with TRBJ2-2; 9 nucleotides agree with TRBD1. The CDR3 extends over 14 amino acids. In germline, CDR1 is SGHNT, CDR2 YENEEA. CDR3 in DNA: TGTGTTAGCAGCTCCTACAGGGGGCCCGGGGAGCTGTTATTT. Encoded protein: CVSSSYRGPGELLF. Complete variable domain (other parts from reference TRBV11-3 and TRBJ2-2): EAGVVQSPRYKIIEKKQPVAFWCNPISGHNTLYWYLQNLGQGPELLIRYENEEAVDDSQLPKDRFSAERLKGVDSTLKIQPAELGDSAVYLCVSSSYRGPGELLFGEGSRLTVL.

This clonotype was seen ten or more times. The chain couples TRBV12-3 or TRBV12-4 to TRBJ2-7; the match to TRBD2 covers 8 bases. CDR3 length: 15 residues. Trimming removed 5 bases from V and 7 bases from J; junction bases left unmatched: 13. CDR3 residues: CASSVLGRALEEQYF. The CDR3, as DNA: TGTGCCAGCAGTGTCCTCGGGAGGGCCTTGGAAGAGCAGTACTTC.

A remark on this clonotype: The junction does not match germline at one end; this may be a read error. The chain has TRBV7-9 and TRBJ2-6; D is unclear. There are 18 residues in the CDR3. Germline V lookup: CDR1 SEHNR, CDR2 FQNEAQ (reference sequence). The CDR3 reads CANSSLGNFCSGANVLTF. CDR3 nucleotide sequence: TGTGCCAACAGCTCATTAGGGAACTTCTGTTCTGGGGCCAACGTCCTGACTTTC.

In the case of this clonotype: This is likely a read error, given that the CDR3 carries no conserved phenylalanine or tryptophan at its end. The chain recombines TRBV12-3 or TRBV12-4 with TRBJ2-3, with D unclear. The CDR3 spans 13 residues. CDR3 bases: TGTGCCAGCAGTTACCAGTACGCAGATACACAGTATCTT. It codes for CASSYQYADTQYL.

By share, this clonotype counts as medium-sized. The CDR3 loop is CSVGSSAKETQYF. DNA of the CDR3: TGCAGCGTTGGCTCGTCTGCCAAAGAGACCCAGTACTTC. The gene calls are TRBV29-1 and TRBJ2-5; D call uncertain. V was shortened by 4 bases and J by 3 bases, with 12 bases between the two germline ends. The CDR3 totals 13 residues. The germline V gene encodes CDR1 SQVTM and CDR2 ANQGSEA.

Worth noting for this clonotype: Germline is not matched at one junction end, which may reflect a read error. CDR3 coding DNA: TGTGCCAGTAGCTTTAAGTGGTGCTATAATTCACTCCTCCACTTT. Protein sequence: CASSFKWCYNSLLHF. The chain couples TRBV11-3 to TRBJ1-6; D is unclear. This CDR3 region has 15 residues. Germline V gene data show CDR1 as SGHNT and CDR2 as YENEEA.

On this clonotype: A junction boundary mismatches the germline segment, possibly from a read error. The chain has TRBV11-2 and TRBJ2-7; D perhaps matches TRBD1 (7 bases). The CDR3 contains 17 residues. From germline, CDR1 is SGHAT and CDR2 FQNNGV. CDR3 sequence: CVSNITGGGSWTYEQCF. The CDR3 DNA reads TGTGTCAGCAATATCACAGGAGGGGGCTCTTGGACCTACGAGCAGTGCTTC.

A remark on this clonotype: One end of the junction fails to match germline, which may point to a read error. This chain joins TRBV10-3 and TRBJ1-3; no reliable D call. The CDR3 has 14 residues. Germline CDR1 and CDR2: ENHRY and SYGVKD. The DNA of the CDR3 is TGTGCCATCAGAGAGTCAGATTCTGGAAAGACCATATATTTT. Translated: CAIRESDSGKTIYF.

A word on this clonotype: A read error may account for a junction end that differs from germline. The rearrangement links TRBV10-3 to TRBJ2-1; a weak D match, TRBD2 (5 bases). Germline V lookup: CDR1 ENHRY, CDR2 SYGVKD. The CDR3 is made up of 16 amino acids. CDR3 bases: TGTGCCATCATTGAGTCGGCAGTGGGAGCCTACAATGAACAGTTCTTC. As protein: CAIIESAVGAYNEQFF.

Turning to this clonotype: Since no conserved phenylalanine or tryptophan closes the CDR3, a read error is the likely cause. The limits of the CDR3 on the DNA are not certain, so only TCRdb's listed CDR3 is given. The rearrangement joins TRBV11-3 to TRBJ2-5; the table's D call, TRBD2, was not checked against the DNA. The germline CDR1 and CDR2 sequences are SGHNT and YENEEA. Termini included, the CDR3 measures 18 amino acids. The CDR3 sequence is CASSPGDSSQGVQETRYL.

This clonotype was seen just once. At one end, the junction sequence differs from germline, possibly due to a read error. The chain employs TRBV6-5 and TRBJ2-2, with D tentatively TRBD2 (5 bases). Germline CDR1 is MNHEY and CDR2 is SVGAGI. This CDR3 comprises 15 residues. In nucleotides, the CDR3 is TGCGCCAGCAGTCCGCGGGCAAGGTTCACCGGGGAGCTGTTTTTT. This sequence encodes CASSPRARFTGELFF.